The next 13 T cell receptor beta chains were all read from a single sample in a study of tumor-infiltrating lymphocytes in oesophageal squamous cell carcinoma. TCRdb used MiXCR to reprocess the PCR reads, holding one entry per CDR3 protein. Of about 10,000 distinct CDR3 sequences listed, about 60% are singletons. Sequencing was performed on esophageal tumor tissue. The receptor set was obtained from a male donor with esophageal squamous cell carcinoma.

The rearrangement links TRBV7-3 to TRBJ1-2; TRBD1 agrees at 7 bases. From germline, CDR1 is SGHTA and CDR2 FQGTGA. J gave up 6 bases and V 3 bases, and 4 bases lay outside the gene matches. The CDR3 is 13 amino acids. The CDR3 here is CASSLTGYDGYTF. CDR3 nucleotides: TGTGCCAGCAGCTTGACAGGGTACGATGGCTACACCTTC.

The chain combines TRBV7-6 with TRBJ2-5; 8 bases are a match to TRBD1. The J call may be faulty, since TRBJ2-7 better matches the DNA end. CDR3 length: 14 amino acids. Germline V gene data show CDR1 as SGHVS and CDR2 as FNYEAQ. The CDR3 sequence: CASSLGTGYDEQYF. The CDR3 nucleotides are TGTGCCAGCAGCTTAGGGACAGGGTACGACGAGCAGTACTTC.

The rearrangement links TRBV7-2 to TRBJ2-7; 10 bases align to TRBD2. The DNA matches TRBJ2-1 better at its end, which makes the J call doubtful. The CDR3 contains 15 residues. Per the germline V gene, CDR1 is SGHTA and CDR2 is FQGNSA. The CDR3 region is CASSPSGGSYNEQFF. CDR3 nucleotides: TGTGCCAGCAGCCCTAGCGGGGGTTCCTACAATGAGCAGTTCTTC.

The gene calls are TRBV27 and TRBJ2-4, with D unresolved. The J call may not be correct, given that the DNA end is closer to TRBJ2-1. CDR1 is MNHEY, CDR2 SMNVEV, per germline (reference sequence). This CDR3 has 11 residues. CDR3 protein: CASSVGYEQFF. The CDR3 DNA reads as TGTGCCAGCAGTGTAGGGTATGAGCAGTTCTTC.

The J gene is TRBJ2-5, the V gene TRBV7-3; 8 nucleotides align to TRBD2. V lost 2 bases to trimming and J lost 4 bases; unmatched junction nucleotides: 0. From germline, CDR1 is SGHTA and CDR2 FQGTGA. CDR3 size: 13 residues. CDR3 protein: CASSLAGGETQYF. The CDR3 region has the DNA TGTGCCAGCAGCTTAGCGGGGGGAGAGACCCAGTACTTC.

V usage is TRBV7-2 and J usage is TRBJ2-2; D remains ambiguous. The CDR3 runs 14 residues. Trimming left V 3 bases short and J 1 base short, with 6 bases between. Per the germline V gene, CDR1 is SGHTA and CDR2 is FQGNSA. Written as DNA, the CDR3 is TGTGCCAGCAGCTTGTATGAGAACACCGGGGAGCTGTTTTTT. Translating it yields CASSLYENTGELFF.

CDR3 amino acids: CASSLARIGLGSSYNEQFF. The CDR3 DNA sequence: TGTGCCAGCAGCTTAGCGAGAATTGGATTAGGGAGCTCCTACAATGAGCAGTTCTTC. This rearrangement joins TRBV7-2 to TRBJ2-7; a possible D gene is TRBD2 (5 bases). Matching the DNA end better, TRBJ2-1 makes the J call doubtful. CDR3 size: 19 residues. The germline V gene has CDR1 SGHTA and CDR2 FQGNSA.

The rearrangement uses TRBV7-2 and TRBJ1-4; 8 nucleotides agree with TRBD1. The junction had 9 bases not matched to a gene; V was cut back by 1 base and J by 11 bases. Germline V gene lookup returns CDR1 SGHTA and CDR2 FQGNSA. The CDR3 spans 15 residues. CDR3 in amino acids: CASSLEGRGPGKLFF. DNA of the CDR3: TGTGCCAGCAGCTTAGAGGGCAGGGGGCCGGGGAAACTGTTTTTT.

The genes are TRBV27 and TRBJ2-4; D may be TRBD1 (5 bases). Matching the DNA end better, TRBJ2-7 makes the J call doubtful. The CDR3 is 14 residues long. Per germline, CDR1 MNHEY and CDR2 SMNVEV (reference sequence). The CDR3, as DNA: TGTGCCAGCAGCCTGCCTGGGGCAGCCTACGAGCAGTACTTC. Protein product: CASSLPGAAYEQYF.

This clonotype was observed many times. V is TRBV12-3 or TRBV12-4 and J is TRBJ2-1; tentatively, D is TRBD1 or TRBD2 (5 bases each). The V end was cut by 7 bases, the J end by 5 bases, with 15 bases between. The CDR3 is 14 residues long. Here the CDR3 DNA reads TGTGCCAGCAATATAGGACGAGGGGACAATGAGCAGTTCTTC. Translating gives CASNIGRGDNEQFF.

The gene calls are TRBV7-6 and TRBJ2-6, with unresolved D. CDR3 length: 15 residues. Trimming removed 4 bases from V and 4 bases from J, with 11 bases in between. Per the germline V gene, CDR1 is SGHVS and CDR2 is FNYEAQ. The CDR3 DNA reads as TGTGCCAGCAGCTCGATATTTTCCGGGGCCAACGTCCTGACTTTC. Translated: CASSSIFSGANVLTF.

In its sample, this clonotype is medium-sized. CDR3 loop: CASGHGGAGEQYF. The CDR3 region has the DNA TGTGCTAGTGGCCACGGGGGGGCGGGGGAGCAGTACTTC. The chain employs TRBV12-5 and TRBJ2-7; 8 bases match TRBD2. The length of the CDR3 is 13 residues. V shed 6 bases and J 7 bases; nucleotides not matched to a gene: 8. Germline V gene sequence: CDR1 LGHNT, CDR2 FRNRAP. The full variable domain, rest sourced from reference TRBV12-5 and TRBJ2-7, is DARVTQTPRHKVTEMGQEVTMRCQPILGHNTVFWYRQTMMQGLELLAYFRNRAPLDDSGMPKDRFSAEMPDATLATLKIQPSEPRDSAVYFCASGHGGAGEQYFGPGTRLTVT.

This chain connects TRBV11-2 to TRBJ2-3, with no clear D. The CDR3 runs 14 residues. With 5 bases removed from V and 5 bases from J, the gap between germline ends came to 14 bases. The germline gives CDR1 SGHAT, CDR2 FQNNGV. This CDR3 reads CASSPRNGGDTQYF. The CDR3 DNA reads TGTGCCAGCAGCCCACGGAATGGTGGAGATACGCAGTATTTT.